These T cell receptor beta chains were read from a single sample in a study of T-cell reconstitution after alpha-beta-depleted transplantation in children. TCRdb redid the calling of the PCR reads with MiXCR, one entry per CDR3 protein. The sample contains around 370,000 distinct CDR3 sequences, 15% to 20% of which appear only once. Specimen: PBMCs, mostly from graft donor cells, collected 360 days after TCRalphabeta/CD19-depleted stem cell transplant. All receptors come from a male patient between 2 and 15 years old who had a stem cell transplant for acute lymphoblastic leukemia, so the T cells may come from the graft donor. CDR3s include the opening cysteine and the closing phenylalanine or tryptophan. Each record gives: D gene, J gene, clone size, CDR3 length, V gene, CDR3 protein, CDR3 DNA. The D gene is left open where the match is weak. Size is stated for part of the rows, as once, few or many counts, or as a class when the clone is expanded.

D gene: -
J gene: TRBJ1-1
clone size: -
CDR3 length: 13
V gene: TRBV12-3/TRBV12-4
CDR3 protein: CASEKGGFPEAFF
CDR3 DNA: TGTGCCAGCGAAAAGGGAGGGTTTCCTGAAGCTTTCTTT

D gene: TRBD2
J gene: TRBJ2-5
clone size: few
CDR3 length: 17
V gene: TRBV27
CDR3 protein: CASSRLIAGGPRETQYF
CDR3 DNA: TGTGCCAGCAGCCGACTCATAGCGGGAGGGCCTCGGGAGACCCAGTACTTC

D gene: -
J gene: TRBJ1-1
clone size: -
CDR3 length: 11
V gene: TRBV30
CDR3 protein: CAWSVTGEAFF
CDR3 DNA: TGTGCCTGGAGTGTAACTGGAGAAGCTTTCTTT

D gene: TRBD1
J gene: TRBJ2-5
clone size: -
CDR3 length: 15
V gene: TRBV3-1
CDR3 protein: CASSLRFGDRETQYF
CDR3 DNA: TGTGCCAGCAGCCTGCGGTTCGGGGACAGGGAGACCCAGTACTTC

D gene: TRBD1
J gene: TRBJ1-1
clone size: -
CDR3 length: 14
V gene: TRBV4-3
CDR3 protein: CASSQGTGGSEAFF
CDR3 DNA: TGCGCCAGCAGCCAAGGGACAGGAGGGTCTGAAGCTTTCTTT

D gene: TRBD1
J gene: TRBJ2-1
clone size: -
CDR3 length: 13
V gene: TRBV9
CDR3 protein: CASSVGQIGDQFF
CDR3 DNA: TGTGCCAGCAGCGTGGGACAGATAGGTGATCAGTTCTTC

D gene: -
J gene: TRBJ2-7
clone size: few
CDR3 length: 14
V gene: TRBV15
CDR3 protein: CATKNGGPRDEQYF
CDR3 DNA: TGTGCCACCAAAAACGGGGGGCCTAGAGACGAGCAGTACTTC

D gene: TRBD2
J gene: TRBJ2-5
clone size: many
CDR3 length: 13
V gene: TRBV29-1
CDR3 protein: CSVERGAGETQYF
CDR3 DNA: TGCAGCGTTGAGCGGGGGGCTGGGGAGACCCAGTACTTC

D gene: -
J gene: TRBJ2-1
clone size: many
CDR3 length: 13
V gene: TRBV28
CDR3 protein: CATNSGVYNEQFF
CDR3 DNA: TGTGCCACCAATTCAGGGGTTTACAATGAGCAGTTCTTC

D gene: TRBD2
J gene: TRBJ2-3
clone size: -
CDR3 length: 14
V gene: TRBV29-1
CDR3 protein: CSVEGREREDTQYF
CDR3 DNA: TGCAGCGTTGAAGGGCGGGAGAGGGAAGATACGCAGTATTTT

D gene: TRBD2
J gene: TRBJ2-6
clone size: -
CDR3 length: 17
V gene: TRBV6-5
CDR3 protein: CASSYWSGGSGANVLTF
CDR3 DNA: TGTGCCAGCAGTTACTGGTCGGGGGGCTCTGGGGCCAACGTCCTGACTTTC

D gene: -
J gene: TRBJ1-1
clone size: -
CDR3 length: 12
V gene: TRBV28
CDR3 protein: CATIALNTEAFF
CDR3 DNA: TGTGCCACGATTGCCCTGAACACTGAAGCTTTCTTT

D gene: TRBD2
J gene: TRBJ2-7
clone size: -
CDR3 length: 14
V gene: TRBV7-2
CDR3 protein: CASSPGLAIFEQYF
CDR3 DNA: TGTGCCAGCAGCCCGGGACTAGCCATCTTCGAGCAGTACTTC

D gene: TRBD1
J gene: TRBJ1-1
clone size: -
CDR3 length: 13
V gene: TRBV5-1
CDR3 protein: CASSLGETGKAFF
CDR3 DNA: TGCGCCAGCAGCTTGGGCGAGACAGGGAAAGCTTTCTTT

D gene: -
J gene: TRBJ2-7
clone size: -
CDR3 length: 16
V gene: TRBV7-8
CDR3 protein: CASSLGFGSSFYEQYF
CDR3 DNA: TGTGCCAGCAGCTTAGGCTTCGGGAGCTCATTCTACGAGCAGTACTTC

D gene: -
J gene: TRBJ2-7
clone size: few
CDR3 length: 16
V gene: TRBV28
CDR3 protein: CASSFSGQGSDFEQYF
CDR3 DNA: TGTGCCAGCAGTTTCAGCGGCCAGGGGAGTGATTTCGAGCAGTACTTC

D gene: TRBD1
J gene: TRBJ2-5
clone size: -
CDR3 length: 15
V gene: TRBV6-1
CDR3 protein: CASSPGQGAFETQYF
CDR3 DNA: TGTGCCAGCAGTCCGGGACAGGGGGCGTTTGAGACCCAGTACTTC

D gene: -
J gene: TRBJ1-1
clone size: many
CDR3 length: 15
V gene: TRBV5-1
CDR3 protein: CASSLASQVNTEAFF
CDR3 DNA: TGCGCCAGCAGCTTAGCTTCTCAGGTGAACACTGAAGCTTTCTTT

D gene: TRBD2
J gene: TRBJ2-3
clone size: few
CDR3 length: 18
V gene: TRBV5-4
CDR3 protein: CASSLGPPTSGGLDTQYF
CDR3 DNA: TGTGCCAGCAGCTTGGGGCCCCCCACTAGCGGGGGTTTAGATACGCAGTATTTT

D gene: -
J gene: TRBJ1-2
clone size: few
CDR3 length: 15
V gene: TRBV20-1
CDR3 protein: CSARTGTDGIYGYTF
CDR3 DNA: TGCAGTGCAAGGACCGGGACGGATGGAATCTATGGCTACACCTTC

D gene: -
J gene: TRBJ2-2
clone size: few
CDR3 length: 14
V gene: TRBV5-1
CDR3 protein: CASTGGSNTGELFF
CDR3 DNA: TGCGCCAGCACCGGAGGTTCGAACACCGGGGAGCTGTTTTTT

D gene: -
J gene: TRBJ2-2
clone size: few
CDR3 length: 17
V gene: TRBV4-1
CDR3 protein: CASSQFKRATNTGELFF
CDR3 DNA: TGCGCCAGCAGCCAATTCAAGCGGGCAACGAACACCGGGGAGCTGTTTTTT

D gene: TRBD1
J gene: TRBJ2-3
clone size: -
CDR3 length: 14
V gene: TRBV10-3
CDR3 protein: CAISPGQGGDTQYF
CDR3 DNA: TGTGCCATCAGCCCCGGACAGGGCGGAGATACGCAGTATTTT

D gene: -
J gene: TRBJ2-1
clone size: -
CDR3 length: 15
V gene: TRBV5-1
CDR3 protein: CASSPDQGSYNEQFF
CDR3 DNA: TGCGCCAGCAGCCCGGACCAGGGCTCCTACAATGAGCAGTTCTTC

D gene: TRBD2
J gene: TRBJ2-1
clone size: few
CDR3 length: 16
V gene: TRBV12-3/TRBV12-4
CDR3 protein: CASSLGAGSGSNEQFF
CDR3 DNA: TGTGCCAGCAGTTTAGGAGCGGGGAGCGGGAGTAATGAGCAGTTCTTC

D gene: -
J gene: TRBJ2-1
clone size: many
CDR3 length: 17
V gene: TRBV5-1
CDR3 protein: CASSLSVASALYNEQFF
CDR3 DNA: TGCGCCAGCAGCTTGAGTGTGGCTAGCGCACTTTACAATGAGCAGTTCTTC

D gene: -
J gene: TRBJ2-7
clone size: -
CDR3 length: 19
V gene: TRBV28
CDR3 protein: CASSPPLLWVHLGSYEQYF
CDR3 DNA: TGTGCCAGCAGTCCCCCTCTCCTATGGGTGCACTTAGGAAGCTACGAGCAGTACTTC

D gene: -
J gene: TRBJ1-4
clone size: few
CDR3 length: 16
V gene: TRBV21-1
CDR3 protein: CASPWGRKGPNEKLFF
CDR3 DNA: TGTGCCAGCCCCTGGGGGAGGAAAGGGCCTAATGAAAAACTGTTTTTT

D gene: TRBD1
J gene: TRBJ2-7
clone size: -
CDR3 length: 16
V gene: TRBV6-5
CDR3 protein: CASSYGPRTGLYEQYF
CDR3 DNA: TGTGCCAGCAGTTACGGTCCTAGGACAGGGCTGTACGAGCAGTACTTC

D gene: TRBD1
J gene: TRBJ2-7
clone size: few
CDR3 length: 15
V gene: TRBV5-1
CDR3 protein: CASSLADRANYEQYF
CDR3 DNA: TGCGCCAGCAGCTTGGCTGACAGGGCAAACTACGAGCAGTACTTC

D gene: TRBD1
J gene: TRBJ1-5
clone size: -
CDR3 length: 18
V gene: TRBV3-1
CDR3 protein: CAFSLGLQGARSNQPQHF
CDR3 DNA: TGTGCCTTCTCGTTAGGTCTACAGGGGGCTAGGAGCAATCAGCCCCAGCATTTT

D gene: -
J gene: TRBJ2-7
clone size: -
CDR3 length: 16
V gene: TRBV6-1
CDR3 protein: CASRSRIRGVTYEQYF
CDR3 DNA: TGTGCCAGCAGGTCCCGAATACGAGGGGTGACCTACGAGCAGTACTTC

D gene: TRBD2
J gene: TRBJ2-7
clone size: -
CDR3 length: 18
V gene: TRBV27
CDR3 protein: CASSKRFGTTAGAYEQYF
CDR3 DNA: TGTGCCAGCAGTAAGAGGTTTGGGACTACCGCGGGGGCCTACGAGCAGTACTTC

D gene: TRBD2
J gene: TRBJ2-3
clone size: -
CDR3 length: 13
V gene: TRBV20-1
CDR3 protein: CSASERDTDTQYF
CDR3 DNA: TGCAGTGCTAGTGAGCGGGACACAGATACGCAGTATTTT

D gene: -
J gene: TRBJ2-3
clone size: once
CDR3 length: 12
V gene: TRBV7-6
CDR3 protein: CASSTQGVTQYF
CDR3 DNA: TGTGCCAGCAGCACTCAGGGTGTTACGCAGTATTTT

D gene: TRBD1
J gene: TRBJ1-2
clone size: few
CDR3 length: 15
V gene: TRBV7-3
CDR3 protein: CASSTTGTGLYGYTF
CDR3 DNA: TGTGCCAGCAGTACCACCGGGACAGGCTTATATGGCTACACCTTC

D gene: TRBD1
J gene: TRBJ1-1
clone size: -
CDR3 length: 17
V gene: TRBV6-2/TRBV6-3
CDR3 protein: CASVLNLPGQGDTEAFF
CDR3 DNA: TGTGCCAGCGTTCTAAACCTGCCGGGACAGGGGGACACTGAAGCTTTCTTT

D gene: TRBD1
J gene: TRBJ2-1
clone size: once
CDR3 length: 18
V gene: TRBV7-2
CDR3 protein: CASSLPALGGDRGNEQFF
CDR3 DNA: TGTGCCAGCAGCTTACCGGCTCTTGGCGGGGACAGGGGCAATGAGCAGTTCTTC

D gene: -
J gene: TRBJ1-4
clone size: -
CDR3 length: 14
V gene: TRBV7-9
CDR3 protein: CASSLAGGGEKLFF
CDR3 DNA: TGTGCCAGCAGCTTAGCTGGGGGTGGTGAAAAACTGTTTTTT

D gene: TRBD1
J gene: TRBJ2-1
clone size: many
CDR3 length: 15
V gene: TRBV6-5
CDR3 protein: CASSYGQGAGNEQFF
CDR3 DNA: TGTGCCAGCAGTTACGGACAGGGGGCAGGCAATGAGCAGTTCTTC

D gene: -
J gene: TRBJ2-7
clone size: few
CDR3 length: 18
V gene: TRBV9
CDR3 protein: CASSVEGRGGRSSYEQYF
CDR3 DNA: TGTGCCAGCAGCGTAGAAGGTCGTGGGGGTCGGAGCTCCTACGAGCAGTACTTC

D gene: TRBD1
J gene: TRBJ2-7
clone size: once
CDR3 length: 15
V gene: TRBV6-5
CDR3 protein: CASSYQGAGAYEQYF
CDR3 DNA: TGTGCCAGCAGTTACCAGGGGGCTGGGGCCTACGAGCAGTACTTC

D gene: -
J gene: TRBJ2-5
clone size: -
CDR3 length: 18
V gene: TRBV3-1
CDR3 protein: CASSQEVGSAPGGETQYF
CDR3 DNA: TGTGCCAGCAGCCAAGAGGTCGGGAGCGCTCCTGGGGGGGAGACCCAGTACTTC

D gene: TRBD2
J gene: TRBJ2-6
clone size: -
CDR3 length: 17
V gene: TRBV9
CDR3 protein: CASSPRAGPPGANVLTF
CDR3 DNA: TGTGCCAGCAGCCCACGAGCGGGGCCCCCTGGGGCCAACGTCCTGACTTTC

D gene: -
J gene: TRBJ2-3
clone size: few
CDR3 length: 16
V gene: TRBV9
CDR3 protein: CASSVGLSKLTDTQYF
CDR3 DNA: TGTGCCAGCAGCGTAGGGCTGTCCAAACTCACAGATACGCAGTATTTT

D gene: -
J gene: TRBJ2-5
clone size: -
CDR3 length: 16
V gene: TRBV5-1
CDR3 protein: CASSLDRVVGQETQYF
CDR3 DNA: TGCGCCAGCAGCTTGGACAGGGTCGTAGGGCAAGAGACCCAGTACTTC

D gene: -
J gene: TRBJ2-7
clone size: many
CDR3 length: 13
V gene: TRBV7-8
CDR3 protein: CASATQFSYEQYF
CDR3 DNA: TGTGCCAGCGCCACCCAGTTCTCTTACGAGCAGTACTTC